The rows below give T cell receptor beta chains drawn from one sample of a study of monozygotic twins with cystic fibrosis. Sequencing was performed with immunoSEQ multiplex PCR; in TCRdb, only in-frame clones are kept and a portion is missing. This table holds 25,000 to 30,000 clones, 90% found once. The specimen was blood. All receptors come from a girl aged 2 to 9 with cystic fibrosis. Both conserved end residues are part of each CDR3.

CDR3aa | j_gene | v_gene
CASKRGKLVSGGYTF | TRBJ1-2 | TRBV6-4
CASSSRAGGQGTYEQYF | TRBJ2-7 | TRBV27
CASSTGLAGTDTQYF | TRBJ2-3 | TRBV9
CASSLATGYNEQFF | TRBJ2-1 | TRBV5-1
CASMRDRYGYTF | TRBJ1-2 | TRBV2
CASSRGANTGELFF | TRBJ2-2 | TRBV5-1
CASRLQGYGYTF | TRBJ1-2 | TRBV2
CASSLAGASRISPLHF | TRBJ1-6 | TRBV5-6
CASSLGYGGNYGYTF | TRBJ1-2 | TRBV13
CASCLVPRWNYGYTF | TRBJ1-2 | TRBV7-9
CASSLSGAGGKSYEQYF | TRBJ2-7 | TRBV7-2
CASSTRGGVHMNTEAFF | TRBJ1-1 | TRBV7-9
CASSLVRGNTEAFF | TRBJ1-1 | TRBV7-8
CASSYSQGTNYGYTF | TRBJ1-2 | TRBV6-5
CASSLLGGANNEQFF | TRBJ2-1 | TRBV7-3
CASSRMDNQGEKLFF | TRBJ1-4 | TRBV4-3